This record covers a single T cell receptor beta chain. This entry comes from a study of OX40 agonist ivuxolimab in advanced cancers. Profiling relied on immunoSEQ multiplex PCR, and the TCRdb table lists in-frame clones only, not all of them. Here the sample spans approximately 80,000 clones, almost 85% being singletons. The germline V gene encodes CDR1 SGDLS and CDR2 YYNGEE. The V end was cut by 4 bases, the J end by 4 bases, with 14 bases between. This CDR3 comprises 14 residues. This TCR derives from an adult with an advanced solid tumor such as melanoma, head and neck, liver or kidney cancer. V and J are TRBV9 and TRBJ2-5; TRBD1 or TRBD2 may be the D gene (6 bases each). The specimen comprised CD4+ or CD8+ T cells sorted from blood, sampled in a trial of the OX40 agonist ivuxolimab. In DNA, the CDR3 is TGTGCCAGCAGCCCGCCGTGGGGGGCAGAGACCCAGTACTTC. Encoded protein: CASSPPWGAETQYF.